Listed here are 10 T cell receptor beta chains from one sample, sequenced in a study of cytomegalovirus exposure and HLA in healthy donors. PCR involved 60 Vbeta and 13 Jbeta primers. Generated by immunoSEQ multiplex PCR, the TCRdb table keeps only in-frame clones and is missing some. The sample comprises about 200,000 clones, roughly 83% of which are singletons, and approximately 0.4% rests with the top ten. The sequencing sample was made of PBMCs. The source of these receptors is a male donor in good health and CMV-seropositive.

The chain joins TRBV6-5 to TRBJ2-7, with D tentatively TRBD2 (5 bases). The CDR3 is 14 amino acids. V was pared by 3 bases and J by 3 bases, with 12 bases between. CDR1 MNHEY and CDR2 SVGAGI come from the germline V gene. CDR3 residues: CASSYGLEVYEQYF. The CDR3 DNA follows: TGTGCCAGCAGTTATGGACTCGAGGTCTACGAGCAGTACTTC.

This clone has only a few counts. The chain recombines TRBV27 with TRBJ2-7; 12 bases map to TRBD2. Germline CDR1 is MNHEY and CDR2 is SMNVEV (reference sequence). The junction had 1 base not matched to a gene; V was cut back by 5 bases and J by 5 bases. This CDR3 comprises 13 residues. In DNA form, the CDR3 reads TGTGCCAGCAGTCGACTAGCGGGAGACGAGCAGTACTTC. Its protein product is CASSRLAGDEQYF.

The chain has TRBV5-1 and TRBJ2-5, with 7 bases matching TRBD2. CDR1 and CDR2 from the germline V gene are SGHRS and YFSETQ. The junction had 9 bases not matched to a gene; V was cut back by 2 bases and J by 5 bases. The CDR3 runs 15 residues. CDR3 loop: CASSFGTRGGETQYF. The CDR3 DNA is TGCGCCAGCAGCTTTGGTACGCGGGGAGGGGAGACCCAGTACTTC. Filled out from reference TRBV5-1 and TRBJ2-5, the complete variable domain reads KAGVTQTPRYLIKTRGQQVTLSCSPISGHRSVSWYQQTPGQGLQFLFEYFSETQRNKGNFPGRFSGRQFSNSRSEMNVSTLELGDSALYLCASSFGTRGGETQYFGPGTRLLVL.

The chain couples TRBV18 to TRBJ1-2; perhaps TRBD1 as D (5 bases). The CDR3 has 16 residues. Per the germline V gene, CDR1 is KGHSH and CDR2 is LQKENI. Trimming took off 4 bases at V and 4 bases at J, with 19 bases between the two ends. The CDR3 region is CASSLGAGPQGYGYTF. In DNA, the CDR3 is TGTGCCAGCTCACTAGGGGCCGGCCCCCAAGGCTATGGCTACACCTTC.

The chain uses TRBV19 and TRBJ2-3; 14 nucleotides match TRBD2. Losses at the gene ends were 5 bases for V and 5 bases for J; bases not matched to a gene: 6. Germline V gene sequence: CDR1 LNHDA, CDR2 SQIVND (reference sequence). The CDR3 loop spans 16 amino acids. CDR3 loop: CASSWGLAGAGDTQYF. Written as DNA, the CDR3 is TGTGCCAGTAGTTGGGGACTAGCGGGAGCTGGAGATACGCAGTATTTT.

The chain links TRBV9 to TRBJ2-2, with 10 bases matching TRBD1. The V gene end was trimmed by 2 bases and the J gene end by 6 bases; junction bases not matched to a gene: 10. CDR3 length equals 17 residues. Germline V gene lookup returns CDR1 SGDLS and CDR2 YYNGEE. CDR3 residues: CASSVRRTGGGSGELFF. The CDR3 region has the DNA TGTGCCAGCAGCGTCCGTCGGACAGGGGGTGGGTCCGGGGAGCTGTTTTTT.

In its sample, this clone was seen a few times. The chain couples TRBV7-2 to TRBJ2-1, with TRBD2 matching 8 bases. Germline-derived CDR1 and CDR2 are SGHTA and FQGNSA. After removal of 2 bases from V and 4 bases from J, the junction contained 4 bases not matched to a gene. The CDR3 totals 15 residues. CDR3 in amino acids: CASSLSGGSYNEQFF. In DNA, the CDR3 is TGTGCCAGCAGCTTAAGCGGGGGCAGTTACAATGAGCAGTTCTTC.

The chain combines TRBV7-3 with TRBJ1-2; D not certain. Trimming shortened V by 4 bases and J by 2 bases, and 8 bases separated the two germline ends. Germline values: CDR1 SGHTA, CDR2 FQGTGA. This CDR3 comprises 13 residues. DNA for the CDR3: TGTGCCAGCAGCTACCCGGGGAACTATGGCTACACCTTC. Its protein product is CASSYPGNYGYTF.

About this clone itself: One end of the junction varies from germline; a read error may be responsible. The CDR3 loop reads CAGSQTGTVNTEAFF. The CDR3 nucleotides are TGTGCCGGCAGTCAGACCGGGACAGTGAACACTGAAGCTTTCTTT. The gene calls are TRBV28 and TRBJ1-1; 7 positions agree with TRBD1. Germline V lookup: CDR1 MDHEN, CDR2 SYDVKM. The CDR3 spans 15 residues.

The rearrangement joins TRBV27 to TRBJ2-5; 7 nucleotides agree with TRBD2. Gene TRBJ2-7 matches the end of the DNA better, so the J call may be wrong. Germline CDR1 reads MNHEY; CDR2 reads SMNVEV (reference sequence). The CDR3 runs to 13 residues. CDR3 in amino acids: CASRAGSSYEQYF. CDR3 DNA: TGTGCCAGCAGAGCGGGGAGCTCCTACGAGCAGTACTTC.